Reported below is one T cell receptor beta chain. Which antigen it targets is not known. The sample holds no much larger clone one base away, and base qualities are not on file. Other DNA sequences in the sample encode the same CDR3. This record comes from a study of shared clonotypes between healthy human individuals (dated by TCRdb to about 2020). Study-wide context: The cohort comprised two women and a few men aged 18 to 49 years. For each donor, CD4 naive and CD4 memory were each run on three plates, CD8 naive on two plates, and CD8 memory on one plate. To estimate repertoire size and how much clonotype sharing occurs between individuals, the study deeply sequenced the blood TCR repertoires of about 5 healthy adults. Per donor, leukapheresis produced somewhere between about 0.9 and 9.5 billion PBMCs. Different laboratories and diverse techniques were used to prepare libraries and sequence TCR repertoires, to increase sequencing depth and limit assay-specific biases. Summary of the overall study and its limitations: Estimated clonotype richness was generally larger for naive than for memory subsets. Rarefaction of sorted-subset datasets indicated incomplete sequencing despite the large sequencing depth. Because the study included only a small number of donors, the genetic and exposure-history diversity represented was limited. Only blood was sampled, and tissue TCR repertoires likely differ from those in blood. Clonotypes shared by all four sorted-subset donors showed higher generation probabilities than non-shared clonotypes. Roughly 5.2% of naive CD4, around 3.6% of naive CD8, around 2.3% of memory CD4, and about 0.4% of memory CD8 clonotypes were shared across several donors. Pairwise subsampling indicated that sequencing depth was expected to affect the degree of clonotype sharing among donors.

The V and J ends are trimmed by 0 bases and 3 bases, leaving 7 bases between them. The cysteine opens and the phenylalanine closes a CDR3 of 14 amino acids. Just CDR3 DNA is preserved here, 42 bases in frame from base 1. CDR1 SGHTA and CDR2 FQGNSA are derived from the germline V gene. The donors were healthy, HIV-negative adults who had no recently reported acute infections or vaccinations. All donors were Caucasian adults living in Nashville, Tennessee, USA. CD4+ T cells were enriched by magnetic negative selection; naive cells were then positively selected on CD45RA, and the negative fraction formed the memory subset. After blood collection by leukapheresis, PBMCs were isolated using Ficoll-Histopaque density gradient centrifugation and then cryopreserved in the vapor phase of liquid nitrogen. Purity and quantity of every magnetically sorted T cell population were checked by analytical flow cytometry. Genomic DNA was isolated from each sorted fraction and quantified by UV absorbance on a Nanodrop 2000c.

Using the deep immunoSEQ assay, TCR CDR3 regions were amplified from genomic DNA by multiplex PCR. Genomic DNA extracted from each cell subset was distributed evenly over all wells of several immunoSEQ 96-well plates, and each plate served as one replicate. For sorted subsets, each replicate PCR was loaded with approximately 0.2 ug genomic DNA, equivalent to roughly 30,000 T cell genomes. Purified libraries were quantified with a Qubit 3.0 fluorometer, sized on a Bioanalyzer 2100, and re-quantified with the KAPA Library Quantification kit. A separate single-read 150-cycle Illumina NextSeq 550 flow cell was used to sequence each immunoSEQ 96-well plate. The paper's processing steps were these. Because the immunoSEQ output included only junctional sequences and no quality scores, the filtering could not be the same as the filtering used for full-length reads. To assign V/J genes and CDR3, sequences were annotated against IMGT germline references using PyIR, a Python wrapper for IgBLAST v1.9. Any read was removed if the V/J assignment was weak (E-value above 1e-6), the CDR3 was missing, or the read contained stop codons, out-of-frame junctions, or ambiguous translated residues. V3J clonotypes were defined as sequences sharing an identical inferred V gene, J gene, and CDR3 amino acid sequence. Percentage overlap between repertoires was computed as shared unique clonotypes divided by the size of the smaller repertoire. RTK rarefaction, the Chao1 estimator, and Recon v2.1 estimates of unobserved clonotypes were used to assess repertoire richness. Generation probabilities were computed with OLGA for all TCRbeta clonotypes obtained by the gDNA method from four donors. TCRdb mirrors the immuneACCESS table, restricted to in-frame sequences. Some clones are absent from its copies; in checked studies, under half trace to an unresolved V gene, and the reason for the others is unknown. From that table come the V and J calls and clone size; the DNA was used to work out D and trimming. The sample table contains fewer than 2.5 million clones; only one count was recorded for 93% of them. The ten largest clonotypes hold roughly 0.36% of the sample.

The sequence links TRBV7-2 to TRBJ2-3, with TRBD1 perhaps the D gene, on 6 matching bases. The sequence was collected from a man between 18 and 29 years old in good health. Some clones in this sample may be carry-over from other donors' samples. Sequencing was performed on naive CD4+ T cells from PBMCs. The cell subset or site tag for this specimen amounts to: CD45RA+ positively selected. The DNA sequence is given as TGTGCCAGCAGCTTAGCGAGGGGGACAGATACGCAGTATTTT. This is translated as CASSLARGTDTQYF.